The rows below give T cell receptor beta chains drawn from one sample of a study of blood T cell repertoires in COVID-19. Using immunoSEQ multiplex PCR, the repertoire was profiled, and TCRdb retains in-frame clones only, with some absent. The sample holds fewer than 350,000 clones, more than 75% seen once. The sample taken for sequencing was peripheral blood. The receptors originated from a woman aged 30 to 39 who had recovered from COVID-19. Each CDR3 is given with its conserved first and last residue. The D gene is left open where the match is weak. Clone size is stated in some rows and not others, as once, few, many or a class when expanded.

j_call v_call clone_size d_call cdr3_aa cdr3_nt
TRBJ1-3 TRBV3-1/TRBV3-2 . TRBD1 CASGGTGLGNTIYF TGTGCCAGCGGGGGGACAGGCCTCGGAAACACCATATATTTT
TRBJ2-7 TRBV7-9 . TRBD1 CASSSRDSPYEQYF TGTGCCAGCAGCTCCCGGGACAGCCCCTACGAGCAGTACTTC
TRBJ2-6 TRBV27 . . CASSPEGGPIAFSGANVLTF TGTGCCAGCAGTCCCGAGGGGGGGCCGATCGCCTTCTCTGGGGCCAACGTCCTGACTTTC
TRBJ2-1 TRBV7-3 . . CASSPHPPGLNEQFF TGTGCCAGCAGCCCCCATCCCCCTGGCCTCAATGAGCAGTTCTTC
TRBJ2-1 TRBV5-4 . . CASSQTSNEQFF TGTGCCAGCAGCCAGACTAGCAATGAGCAGTTCTTC
TRBJ2-4 TRBV27 . TRBD2 CASSKTSGGAIIQYF TGTGCCAGCAGTAAGACTAGCGGGGGGGCGATCATTCAGTACTTC
TRBJ1-3 TRBV23-1 . TRBD1 CASGQGSGNTIYF TGCGCCAGCGGACAGGGAAGTGGAAACACCATATATTTT
TRBJ2-1 TRBV9 many TRBD2 CASSLGLVGTEQFF TGTGCCAGCAGCTTGGGACTAGTCGGCACTGAGCAGTTCTTC
TRBJ2-6 TRBV7-2 . . CASSLGASGANVLTF TGTGCCAGCAGCTTAGGCGCCTCTGGGGCCAACGTCCTGACTTTC
TRBJ2-7 TRBV7-9 . . CASSLTGIGQYF TGTGCCAGCAGCCTTACAGGGATCGGGCAGTACTTC
TRBJ1-4 TRBV13 . . CASSTGSDEKLFF TGTGCCAGCAGCACCGGGAGTGATGAAAAACTGTTTTTT
TRBJ2-2 TRBV2 . . CASSLIAGELFF TGTGCCAGCAGTTTAATAGCTGGGGAGCTGTTTTTT
TRBJ2-1 TRBV19 . . CASSAGGSSYNEQFF TGTGCCAGTAGTGCCGGCGGAAGCTCCTACAATGAGCAGTTCTTC
TRBJ2-5 TRBV4-1 once TRBD1 CASRHEGAGQETQYF TGCGCCAGCAGACACGAGGGGGCAGGCCAAGAGACCCAGTACTTC
TRBJ2-5 TRBV7-2 . TRBD1 CASSLRAGQGETQYF TGTGCCAGCAGCTTGCGAGCGGGACAGGGTGAGACCCAGTACTTC
TRBJ2-3 TRBV7-6 . . CASSLGAGLSRRVTDTQYF TGTGCCAGCAGCTTGGGGGCTGGGCTGTCCCGACGAGTCACAGATACGCAGTATTTT
TRBJ2-1 TRBV3-1/TRBV3-2 . . CASSQRENGYNEQFF TGTGCCAGCAGCCAAAGGGAGAACGGCTACAATGAGCAGTTCTTC
TRBJ2-3 TRBV28 . . CASRSGMGGSTDTQYF TGTGCCAGCAGAAGCGGAATGGGGGGAAGCACAGATACGCAGTATTTT
TRBJ2-7 TRBV14 . TRBD2 CASSQRGGTSGRREQYF TGTGCCAGCAGCCAAAGGGGAGGGACTAGCGGGAGACGCGAGCAGTACTTC
TRBJ2-1 TRBV5-1 . TRBD1 CASSSQQGASNEQFF TGCGCCAGCAGCTCACAACAGGGGGCGAGCAATGAGCAGTTCTTC
TRBJ2-7 TRBV5-6 . TRBD2 CASRDSGRVYEQYF TGTGCCAGCAGAGATAGCGGGAGGGTCTACGAGCAGTACTTC
TRBJ2-7 TRBV19 . TRBD1 CASRPGTGVGEQYF TGTGCCAGTAGGCCCGGGACAGGGGTAGGCGAGCAGTACTTC
TRBJ1-4 TRBV9 . . CASSEGGVNEKLFF TGTGCCAGCAGTGAGGGCGGAGTTAATGAAAAACTGTTTTTT
TRBJ2-4 TRBV2 . . CASRKTALSKNIQYF TGTGCCAGCAGGAAGACAGCTCTGAGCAAAAACATTCAGTACTTC
TRBJ2-1 TRBV6-5 . . CASRDSYSYNEQFF TGTGCCAGCAGGGACAGTTACTCCTACAATGAGCAGTTCTTC
TRBJ1-3 TRBV19 . TRBD1 CASSPVWTGPSGNTIYF TGTGCCAGTAGCCCTGTGTGGACAGGGCCCTCTGGAAACACCATATATTTT
TRBJ2-5 TRBV6-5 . TRBD1 CASKSRDRRGETQYF TGTGCCAGCAAGTCTCGGGACAGACGCGGGGAGACCCAGTACTTC
TRBJ1-6 TRBV6-5 . . CAGTQGMPYNSPLHF TGTGCCGGAACCCAGGGGATGCCCTATAATTCACCCCTCCACTTT
TRBJ2-1 TRBV5-1 . . CASSFGLDSYNEQFF TGCGCCAGCAGCTTTGGACTCGACTCCTACAATGAGCAGTTCTTC